The TCR beta chain described here comes from a study of T cells after yellow fever vaccination (dated by TCRdb to between 2019 and 2020). At the level of the whole study: The SMART-Seq v4 Ultra Low Input RNA kit was used to prepare libraries from fractions with low cell numbers. To follow T-cell clones before and after both primary and booster YFV17D yellow fever vaccination, bulk TCR alpha and beta repertoires underwent longitudinal sequencing. Bulk PBMC replicates and cell subsets were isolated from blood drawn at multiple timepoints before and after both primary and secondary immunization. The cohort comprised two healthy male donors, one aged 18 to 30 and one aged 30 to 40 years.

TCR cDNA was made using 5'RACE template switching, a step that added a universal primer site and unique molecular identifiers. cDNA synthesis was primed from both the TCR alpha and TCR beta constant segments. Library amplification used two PCR steps, and the second PCR step added sample barcodes and sequencing adapters. Sequencing of the libraries was done on either Illumina HiSeq 2500 (2x100 bp) or NovaSeq (2x150 bp). For the original study's pipeline: Demultiplexing of reads and collapsing into UMI consensus sequences were performed with MIGEC, and V(D)J alignment was carried out with MiXCR. Vaccine-responding clonotypes were identified with edgeR using replicate PBMC samples, with FDR below 0.01 and a log2 fold change above 5 up to day 15 being required. CD4 or CD8 identity was assigned to each bulk clonotype according to whether the clonotype was present at higher abundance in the sequenced CD4 repertoire or the sequenced CD8 repertoire. The raw public data were reprocessed by TCRdb itself: fastp quality trimming at Q25, MiXCR clonotype calling, in-frame beta chains only. Identical CDR3 proteins give one entry, which carries the most common genes and DNA. The V and J calls shown here were made by TCRdb, not taken from the authors' results. The sample table holds 450,000 to 600,000 distinct CDR3 sequences, of which 13% were seen once. Of the sample, around 15% is held by the ten largest clones.

Overall study outcomes, separate from this receptor: A small share of clonotypes was detected in both CD4 and CD8 compartments, with the overlap likely arising from convergent recombination. Most clones expanded after primary vaccination (96% of CD4 and 88% of CD8) were re-detected after the booster, suggesting that broad memory maintenance occurred. FACS-sorted repertoires could contain abundant contaminating clonotypes from the bulk population, so computational filtering was required. Because only a couple of donors were included in the study, the extent to which the findings can be generalized is limited. Compared with the primary T-cell response, the secondary T-cell response was weaker but faster, peaking on day 5 rather than day 15.

The treatment or condition label, read with the paper, signifies: live attenuated yellow fever vaccine strain. At each blood-draw timepoint, two biological replicates of bulk PBMCs were collected. PBMCs were isolated from peripheral blood using a standard Ficoll-Paque protocol. RNA was extracted with TriZol from bulk PBMCs, CD4 and CD8 fractions, and dextramer-positive and dextramer-negative fractions. CDR1 is given as KGHSH and CDR2 as LQKENI, both from the germline V gene. Including cysteine and phenylalanine, the CDR3 has 16 amino acids. The retained sequence is limited to the CDR3, 48 bases, with the frame set at the first base. At the junction V is shortened by 2 bases and J by 9 bases, with 17 bases in between. A word on this clonotype: It lacks a known antigen. No much larger clone is present one base from it, and per-base qualities are unavailable.

The V and J genes are TRBV18 and TRBJ1-6, and TRBD1 may be the D gene, going by 6 matching bases. Sequences were derived from PBMCs, sampled on the day of the yellow fever booster vaccination. The sequence came from a man between 25 and 39 years old who received the YFV17D yellow fever vaccine. The nucleotide sequence reads TGTGCCAGCTCACCATCACAGGGCGGCGAAAGTTCACCCCTCCACTTT. It encodes CASSPSQGGESSPLHF.